A single sample gave rise to the 17 T cell receptor beta chains below, sequenced in a study of blood T cell repertoires in COVID-19. The table came from immunoSEQ multiplex PCR; TCRdb's copy has only in-frame clones and leaves some out. The sample includes 250,000 to 350,000 clones, roughly 86% seen only once; the top ten take 11%. The source material was peripheral blood. The receptors were sampled from a woman under 40 with COVID-19, enrolled during active disease.

A remark on this clone: It may be a read error: a sequence one base away is much more abundant. V and J are TRBV28 and TRBJ1-1; D not certain. This CDR3 has 12 amino acids. The ends were cut back, 3 bases at V and 1 base at J, with 3 bases in the middle. CDR1 is MDHEN, CDR2 SYDVKM, per germline. The CDR3 here is CASSFGNTEAFF. CDR3 bases: TGTGCCAGCAGTTTCGGGAACACTGAAGCTTTCTTT.

The chain joins TRBV5-1 to TRBJ1-2; tentative D call: TRBD1 (5 bases). This CDR3 comprises 15 residues. Between the trimmed V and J ends, which lost 4 bases and 4 bases, there was a span of 17 bases. Germline CDR1 is SGHRS and CDR2 is YFSETQ. CDR3 bases: TGCGCCAGCAGCGCGACCACCCCAGGGTTCTATGGCTACACCTTC. This codes for CASSATTPGFYGYTF.

The gene calls are TRBV25-1 and TRBJ2-5, with TRBD2 matching over 9 bases. V dropped 2 bases and J dropped 5; count of bases not matched to a gene: 9. Germline V lookup: CDR1 MGHDK, CDR2 SYGVNS. This CDR3 comprises 16 residues. The CDR3 coding sequence is TGTGCCAGCAGTGAACAGGTAGCGGGAGACCCCGAGACCCAGTACTTC. This codes for CASSEQVAGDPETQYF.

This clone occurred once. J is TRBJ2-1 and V is TRBV7-3, with 8 bases that match TRBD2. CDR3 length: 14 residues. Per the germline V gene, CDR1 is SGHTA and CDR2 is FQGTGA. J gave up 6 bases and V 3 bases, and 4 bases lay outside the gene matches. This CDR3 reads CASSLASGFNEQFF. DNA of the CDR3: TGTGCCAGCAGCTTGGCTAGCGGGTTCAATGAGCAGTTCTTC.

The rearrangement links TRBV6-1 to TRBJ2-7; the D gene is possibly TRBD2 (6 bases). The CDR3 extends over 16 amino acids. Per germline, CDR1 MNHNS and CDR2 SASEGT. V shed 4 bases and J shed 3 bases, with 19 bases lying between them. CDR3 protein: CASSGRDWALYYEQYF. Written as DNA, the CDR3 is TGTGCCAGCAGTGGCCGGGACTGGGCTCTCTACTACGAGCAGTACTTC.

This clone was picked up one time. The chain employs TRBV5-1 and TRBJ1-5, with 11 bases aligning to TRBD1. The CDR3 is 16 residues long. Germline V gives CDR1 SGHRS, CDR2 YFSETQ. Trimming cost V 4 bases and J 9 bases; bases outside gene matches: 12. CDR3 protein: CASSLTGTGGQSPQHF. Written as DNA, the CDR3 is TGCGCCAGCAGCCTTACCGGGACAGGGGGTCAGTCGCCCCAGCATTTT.

CDR3 in amino acids: CASRNLRGTGGYTF. CDR3 DNA sequence: TGTGCCAGCAGAAATCTCAGGGGGACGGGTGGCTACACCTTC. The chain uses TRBV6-5 and TRBJ1-2; 7 bases map to TRBD1. Germline CDR1 reads MNHEY; CDR2 reads SVGAGI. V dropped 6 bases and J dropped 7; count of bases not matched to a gene: 11. This CDR3 region has 14 residues.

CDR3 in DNA: TGTGCCAGCAGTTTCCCCGAATTGTCGGGCAATCAGCCCCAGCATTTT. It encodes CASSFPELSGNQPQHF. The chain links TRBV28 to TRBJ1-5; D is ambiguous. Trimming cost V 3 bases and J 2 bases, with 14 bases left between them. The CDR3 is 16 amino acids. CDR1 is MDHEN and CDR2 is SYDVKM in the germline V gene.

V is TRBV28 and J is TRBJ2-3, with 9 bases fitting TRBD1. The CDR3 contains 14 residues. With V trimmed by 3 bases and J by 4 bases, 2 bases remained unmatched. CDR1 MDHEN and CDR2 SYDVKM come from the germline V gene. CDR3 loop: CASSLGTGPDTQYF. Here the CDR3 DNA reads TGTGCCAGCAGTTTGGGGACAGGGCCAGATACGCAGTATTTT.

This chain joins TRBV9 and TRBJ2-7, with 8 bases lining up with TRBD1. The junction had 4 bases not matched to a gene; V was cut back by 0 bases and J by 2 bases. The V gene's germline CDR1 is SGDLS and CDR2 YYNGEE. The CDR3 has 15 residues. The CDR3 here is CASSVAPGQAYEQYF. CDR3 coding DNA: TGTGCCAGCAGCGTAGCTCCGGGACAGGCCTACGAGCAGTACTTC.

CDR3 DNA sequence: TGTGCCAGCAGCAAAAAGGACAGGGGCCGCTTAGGGGGAAACACCATATATTTT. As protein: CASSKKDRGRLGGNTIYF. The rearrangement joins TRBV21-1 to TRBJ1-3; TRBD1 was called by the table and not checked on the DNA. TRBV21-1 counts as a pseudogene. The CDR3 runs to 18 residues.

About this clone itself: The junction departs from germline at one end; a sequencing error may be responsible. The rearrangement uses TRBV10-3 and TRBJ2-2; D unresolved. Looked up from germline, CDR1 is ENHRY and CDR2 is SYGVKD. The CDR3 is 12 residues long. CDR3 sequence (DNA): TGTGCCATCTACACGAACGCCGGGGAGCTGTTTTTT. Its protein product is CAIYTNAGELFF.

The rearrangement joins TRBV6-6 to TRBJ2-7; maybe TRBD2 (5 bases). This CDR3 is built from 15 residues. V was clipped by 2 bases and J by 3 bases, with 14 bases between them. Germline V lookup: CDR1 MNHNY, CDR2 SVGAGI (reference sequence). This CDR3 reads CASSYGAGINYEQYF. The CDR3 nucleotides read TGTGCCAGCAGTTACGGTGCCGGGATCAACTACGAGCAGTACTTC.

The rearrangement joins TRBV25-1 to TRBJ2-5, with D possibly matching TRBD2 (5 bases). The V gene's germline CDR1 is MGHDK and CDR2 SYGVNS. The CDR3 contains 16 residues. The germline V and J ends were trimmed by 4 bases and 2 bases, with 17 bases remaining between them. CDR3 nucleotide sequence: TGTGCCAGCAGTGCCCCCGAAGGAGGCAGGCAAGAGACCCAGTACTTC. Its translation is CASSAPEGGRQETQYF.

The chain joins TRBV11-2 to TRBJ1-2; unclear D gene. The CDR3 is made up of 13 amino acids. Germline V gives CDR1 SGHAT, CDR2 FQNNGV. V was cut by 3 bases and J by 6 bases, with 11 bases left in between. The CDR3 region has the DNA TGTGCCAGCAGCTTCGCGCCTTCTCATGGCTACACCTTC. Protein product: CASSFAPSHGYTF. The entire variable domain, with the rest obtained from reference TRBV11-2 and TRBJ1-2, is as follows: EAGVAQSPRYKIIEKRQSVAFWCNPISGHATLYWYQQILGQGPKLLIQFQNNGVVDDSQLPKDRFSAERLKGVDSTLKIQPAKLEDSAVYLCASSFAPSHGYTFGSGTRLTVV.

The chain uses TRBV5-1 and TRBJ2-5; D is uncertain. V was shortened by 1 base and J by 3 bases, with 7 bases between the two germline ends. The germline gives CDR1 SGHRS, CDR2 YFSETQ. The CDR3 loop spans 13 amino acids. This chain's CDR3 is CASSLPSEETQYF. DNA of the CDR3: TGCGCCAGCAGCTTGCCCTCCGAAGAGACCCAGTACTTC. Drawing the rest from reference TRBV5-1 and TRBJ2-5, the complete variable domain is KAGVTQTPRYLIKTRGQQVTLSCSPISGHRSVSWYQQTPGQGLQFLFEYFSETQRNKGNFPGRFSGRQFSNSRSEMNVSTLELGDSALYLCASSLPSEETQYFGPGTRLLVL.

The chain employs TRBV28 and TRBJ2-2, with a weak D call TRBD2 (6 bases). The germline CDR1 and CDR2 sequences are MDHEN and SYDVKM. The CDR3 consists of 13 residues. The V end was cut by 7 bases, the J end by 4 bases, with 10 bases between. The CDR3 DNA sequence: TGTGCCAGCACTGGCGGGGCCACCGGGGAGCTGTTTTTT. It specifies CASTGGATGELFF.